This T cell receptor beta chain emerged from a study of T cells in Graves' hyperthyroidism and ophthalmopathy. Overall study: Peripheral blood was collected at initial diagnosis, before any treatment.

Sample collection date corresponds to first hyperthyroidism diagnosis, prior to any ophthalmopathy symptoms. The PBMCs were sourced from fresh peripheral blood (around 10 ml). General study findings and limits: It was a median about seven months before onset that the model predicted ophthalmopathy.

There were TCR beta CDR3 regions amplified from RNA transcripts. TCR CDR3 underwent first-round RT-PCR with the HTBI primer set. TCRdb re-analysed the multiplex PCR reads in MiXCR, keeping a single row per CDR3 protein. The table includes under 350,000 distinct CDR3 sequences, about an eighth detected once. As to this clonotype: Its target is unknown.

The sequence came from a woman in her 30s with Graves' hyperthyroidism that later progressed to Graves' ophthalmopathy. Sequencing was done on a sample of blood.

CDR3 DNA sequence: TGCAGCGCGGGCCCGGACCTGGGCAATACGCAGTATTTT. Residues: CSAGPDLGNTQYF. The V gene is TRBV29-1, the J gene TRBJ2-3; D unresolved. The CDR3 totals 13 residues. V lost 7 bases and J lost 7, with 18 bases in between. Germline V gene sequence: CDR1 SQVTM, CDR2 ANQGSEA.